These T cell receptor beta chains were read from a single sample in a study of blood T cell repertoires in COVID-19. The protocol was immunoSEQ multiplex PCR, while the TCRdb copy is restricted to in-frame clones and leaves out a portion. The sample holds about 56,000 clones; 80% to 90% are singletons and the top ten take around 18%. Sequencing was done on a sample of peripheral blood. These TCRs come from a human donor in a cohort sampled during active COVID-19. Each CDR3 is given with its conserved first and last residue. A D gene is named only where the DNA matches it firmly. Only part of the rows carry a size: once, few, many, or a class if the clone is expanded.

D gene: NA; J gene: TRBJ2-7; V gene: TRBV21-1; clone size: NA; CDR3 DNA: TGTGCCAGCAGCAAACAGCCCTCGGTAGGGGGTGACGGGTACGAGCAGTACTTC; CDR3 protein: CASSKQPSVGGDGYEQYF
D gene: TRBD2; J gene: TRBJ2-5; V gene: TRBV5-1; clone size: NA; CDR3 DNA: TGCGCCAGCAGCTTAACACCGGGGGGACAAGAGACCCAGTACTTC; CDR3 protein: CASSLTPGGQETQYF
D gene: NA; J gene: TRBJ2-7; V gene: TRBV30; clone size: NA; CDR3 DNA: TGTGCCTGGAGTAGGATCGGGGGATCCGAGCAGTACTTC; CDR3 protein: CAWSRIGGSEQYF
D gene: TRBD1; J gene: TRBJ1-5; V gene: TRBV6-2/TRBV6-3; clone size: NA; CDR3 DNA: TGTGCCAGCAGTAGACCTGGACAGGGGGGTTATCAGCCCCAGCATTTT; CDR3 protein: CASSRPGQGGYQPQHF
D gene: TRBD2; J gene: TRBJ2-7; V gene: TRBV18; clone size: NA; CDR3 DNA: TGTGCCAGCTCACCCCCGGGACTAGCGGAATCCTACGAGCAGTACTTC; CDR3 protein: CASSPPGLAESYEQYF
D gene: TRBD1; J gene: TRBJ1-1; V gene: TRBV6-5; clone size: once; CDR3 DNA: TGTGCCAGCAGTTACTTTGGGACAGGGCAGACTGAAGCTTTCTTT; CDR3 protein: CASSYFGTGQTEAFF
D gene: TRBD1; J gene: TRBJ1-5; V gene: TRBV30; clone size: few; CDR3 DNA: TGTGCCTGGAGTAGAGCAGGGGGTAATAGCAATCAGCCCCAGCATTTT; CDR3 protein: CAWSRAGGNSNQPQHF
D gene: NA; J gene: TRBJ1-1; V gene: TRBV18; clone size: NA; CDR3 DNA: TGTGCCAGCTCACCACAAATCATCAGGGGTGGGGACACTGAAGCTTTCTTT; CDR3 protein: CASSPQIIRGGDTEAFF
D gene: TRBD1; J gene: TRBJ2-7; V gene: TRBV27; clone size: NA; CDR3 DNA: TGTGCCAGCAGTTTTCAGGGGGCTCCATTAATGGTTGACGAGCAGTACTTC; CDR3 protein: CASSFQGAPLMVDEQYF
D gene: TRBD2; J gene: TRBJ2-7; V gene: TRBV4-1; clone size: once; CDR3 DNA: TGCGCCAGCAGCCCAAGGGATCAGCGGGGCACCTACGAGCAGTACTTC; CDR3 protein: CASSPRDQRGTYEQYF
D gene: TRBD2; J gene: TRBJ2-2; V gene: TRBV4-3; clone size: once; CDR3 DNA: TGCGCCAGCACGCGGGGGACGAACACCGGGGAGCTGTTTTTT; CDR3 protein: CASTRGTNTGELFF